The 15 T cell receptor beta chains below all came from one sample that was sequenced in a study of OX40 agonist ivuxolimab in advanced cancers. Sequencing used immunoSEQ multiplex PCR; TCRdb keeps in-frame clones, though not all of them. The sample includes tens of thousands of clones, around 87% of them seen just once. Sequences were derived from CD4+ or CD8+ T cells sorted from blood, sampled in a trial of the OX40 agonist ivuxolimab. These receptors all come from an adult with an advanced solid tumor such as melanoma, head and neck, liver or kidney cancer.

The chain carries TRBV7-9 and TRBJ2-7; TRBD1 matches 9 bases. The CDR3 is 14 residues long. CDR1 SEHNR and CDR2 FQNEAQ come from the germline V gene (reference sequence). V lost 5 bases to trimming and J lost 7 bases; unmatched junction nucleotides: 9. Written as DNA, the CDR3 is TGTGCCAGCAGCATGACAGGGGGAGGCTTGGAGCAGTACTTC. The encoded protein is CASSMTGGGLEQYF.

This chain uses TRBV30 with TRBJ2-7; the match to TRBD1 covers 8 bases. V gave up 7 bases and J gave up 0 bases; unmatched junction bases: 5. The CDR3 consists of 13 residues. From germline, CDR1 is GTSNPN and CDR2 SVGIG (reference sequence). Here the CDR3 DNA reads TGTGCCTCCCACGGGACAGGCTCCTACGAGCAGTACTTC. It encodes CASHGTGSYEQYF.

The gene calls are TRBV10-1 and TRBJ2-1, with 7 positions matching TRBD2. V lost 6 bases to trimming and J lost 8 bases; unmatched junction nucleotides: 7. The CDR3 has 13 residues. Germline CDR1 reads WNHNN; CDR2 reads SYGVQD (reference sequence). The CDR3 loop reads CASSPGTTDEQFF. CDR3 nucleotide sequence: TGCGCCAGCAGCCCCGGGACTACTGATGAGCAGTTCTTC.

This chain connects TRBV7-2 to TRBJ1-3; D call uncertain. CDR3 length: 15 residues. Between the trimmed V and J ends, which lost 1 base and 0 bases, there was a span of 7 bases. CDR1 SGHTA and CDR2 FQGNSA come from the germline V gene. DNA of the CDR3: TGTGCCAGCAGCTTAGGTCTGTCCTCTGGAAACACCATATATTTT. It specifies CASSLGLSSGNTIYF.

The J gene is TRBJ2-7, the V gene TRBV5-6; 9 bases fit TRBD1. This CDR3 has 15 residues. V shed 0 bases and J 6 bases; nucleotides not matched to a gene: 7. CDR1 is SGHDT, CDR2 YYEEEE, per germline. CDR3 amino acids: CASSLAFGTGIEQYF. CDR3 nucleotides: TGTGCCAGCAGCTTGGCCTTTGGGACAGGGATCGAGCAGTACTTC.

This clone was detected a few times. The V gene is TRBV5-4, the J gene TRBJ2-3, with D maybe TRBD2 (6 bases). The CDR3 consists of 13 residues. V lost 4 bases and J lost 5, with 11 bases in between. CDR1 and CDR2 (germline): SGHNT, YYREEE (reference sequence). In DNA, the CDR3 is TGTGCCAGCAGCCCGAGCGGGTTAGATACGCAGTATTTT. This codes for CASSPSGLDTQYF.

V and J are TRBV19 and TRBJ1-1, with 8 nucleotides matching TRBD1. J lost 7 bases, V lost 5 bases, and 21 bases had no gene match. This CDR3 is 18 amino acids long. Germline V lookup: CDR1 LNHDA, CDR2 SQIVND (reference sequence). The CDR3 bases are TGTGCCAGTAGTCCCCGGACAGGGTTGAGCCGGTCGGTTGGTGAAGCTTTCTTT. This gives the protein CASSPRTGLSRSVGEAFF.

V and J are TRBV5-5 and TRBJ2-7; D is possibly TRBD1 (5 bases). V lost 0 bases, J lost 2 bases, and 12 bases lay in between. This CDR3 comprises 15 residues. Germline V gives CDR1 SGHKS, CDR2 YYEKEE (reference sequence). Here the CDR3 DNA reads TGTGCCAGCAGCTTGGGAGACAGAGCTACCTACGAGCAGTACTTC. Its translation is CASSLGDRATYEQYF.

This clone is a singleton in its sample. This sequence joins TRBV5-4 and TRBJ2-7; 9 bases fit TRBD1. Germline V gives CDR1 SGHNT, CDR2 YYREEE (reference sequence). Germline trimming cut 3 bases from V and 7 bases from J; bases unmatched to any gene: 8. The CDR3 length is 14 residues. CDR3 sequence (DNA): TGTGCCAGCAGCTCGGGACAGGGAACTTGGGAGCAGTACTTC. Its translation: CASSSGQGTWEQYF.

The chain recombines TRBV6-5 with TRBJ2-7; TRBD1 agrees at 7 bases. Looked up from germline, CDR1 is MNHEY and CDR2 is SVGAGI. V was clipped by 5 bases and J by 4 bases; unmatched bases: 8. The CDR3 spans 14 residues. The CDR3, as DNA: TGTGCCAGCAGTGCCTCGACAGGGTTATACGAGCAGTACTTC. It codes for CASSASTGLYEQYF.

The chain uses TRBV19 and TRBJ2-7; 9 bases match TRBD1. The CDR3 length is 13 residues. V lost 5 bases, J lost 4 bases, and 3 bases stayed unmatched. The germline V gene has CDR1 LNHDA and CDR2 SQIVND (reference sequence). CDR3 in amino acids: CASSVQGAYEQYF. CDR3 in DNA: TGTGCCAGTAGTGTACAGGGGGCGTACGAGCAGTACTTC. Using reference TRBV19 and TRBJ2-7 for the parts outside the CDR3, the full variable domain is DGGITQSPKYLFRKEGQNVTLSCEQNLNHDAMYWYRQDPGQGLRLIYYSQIVNDFQKGDIAEGYSVSREKKESFPLTVTSAQKNPTAFYLCASSVQGAYEQYFGPGTRLTVT.

The chain joins TRBV18 to TRBJ2-5, with a possible D match to TRBD1 (6 bases). Trimming left V 2 bases short and J 2 bases short, with 12 bases between. Germline CDR1 KGHSH, CDR2 LQKENI. The CDR3 has 15 amino acids. The CDR3 region is CASSPIRGGQETQYF. Here the CDR3 DNA reads TGTGCCAGCTCACCAATCAGGGGTGGGCAAGAGACCCAGTACTTC.

The CDR3 reads CSVAAGAYEQYF. CDR3 DNA: TGCAGCGTTGCAGCGGGAGCCTACGAGCAGTACTTC. The rearrangement joins TRBV29-1 to TRBJ2-7; 8 positions match TRBD2. V shed 4 bases and J 2 bases; nucleotides not matched to a gene: 1. The CDR3 is 12 amino acids. Germline assignment: CDR1 SQVTM and CDR2 ANQGSEA.

The chain joins TRBV18 to TRBJ1-3; no reliable D call. Germline lookup yields CDR1 KGHSH and CDR2 LQKENI. Trimming took off 3 bases at V and 4 bases at J, with 16 bases between the two ends. The CDR3 covers 16 residues. The CDR3 sequence: CASSPSEPRAGNTIYF. The DNA of the CDR3 is TGTGCCAGCTCACCTTCGGAACCAAGAGCAGGAAACACCATATATTTT.

CDR3 nucleotides: TGTGCTAGTGGTCCGGGGCGTGGGACGCAGTATTTT. It codes for CASGPGRGTQYF. The chain has TRBV12-5 and TRBJ2-3; D tentatively fits TRBD1 or TRBD2 (5 bases each). Trimming left V 5 bases short and J 9 bases short, with 12 bases between. Germline V gene sequence: CDR1 LGHNT, CDR2 FRNRAP. The CDR3 has 12 residues.